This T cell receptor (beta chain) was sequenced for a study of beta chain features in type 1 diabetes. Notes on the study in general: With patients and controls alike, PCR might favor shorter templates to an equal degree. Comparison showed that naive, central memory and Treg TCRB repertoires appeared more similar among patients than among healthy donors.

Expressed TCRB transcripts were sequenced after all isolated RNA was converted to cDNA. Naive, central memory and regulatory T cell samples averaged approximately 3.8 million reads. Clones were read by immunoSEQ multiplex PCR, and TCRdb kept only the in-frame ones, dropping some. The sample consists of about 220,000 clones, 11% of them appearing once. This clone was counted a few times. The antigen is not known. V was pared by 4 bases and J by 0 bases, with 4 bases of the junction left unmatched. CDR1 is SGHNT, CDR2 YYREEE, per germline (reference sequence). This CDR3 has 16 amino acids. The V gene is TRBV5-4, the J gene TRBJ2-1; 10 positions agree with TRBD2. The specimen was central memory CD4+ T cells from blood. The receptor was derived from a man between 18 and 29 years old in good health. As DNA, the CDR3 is TGTGCCAGCAGCGGGGGACTAGCGAGCTCCTACAATGAGCAGTTCTTC. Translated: CASSGGLASSYNEQFF.